The subject of this entry is one TCR beta chain. This clonotype was detected ten times or more. The antigen this receptor binds is unknown. It has no much larger one-base neighbor in the sample; base qualities were not kept. The sample is drawn from a study of T cells in Graves' hyperthyroidism and ophthalmopathy (dated by TCRdb to the late 2010s). Describing the broader study: Peripheral blood samples were taken at the time of initial diagnosis, prior to any treatment. The paper describes TCR Vbeta CDR3 sequencing of fewer than 150 peripheral blood samples, made up of approximately 40 ophthalmopathy patients, around 78 hyperthyroidism patients and roughly 17 progressor patients. Whether ophthalmopathy could be predicted prospectively was tested in an independent validation cohort made up of roughly 19 hyperthyroidism patients plus 17 patients who later progressed to ophthalmopathy. The study also compared thyroid tissue and blood T-cell repertoires from several Graves' hyperthyroidism patients. To identify TCR V-J signatures that set the groups apart, the researchers used a discovery cohort of 90 to 100 patients, made up of fewer than 50 with Graves' ophthalmopathy and some 60 with stable Graves' hyperthyroidism. The 100 or so discovery patients were divided at random into training and test sets in a 7:3 ratio. Following sampling, methimazole starting at 30 mg daily was given to hyperthyroidism patients, and high-dose intravenous methylprednisolone was given to ophthalmopathy patients.

A patient counted as having stable Graves' hyperthyroidism if no progression to ophthalmopathy occurred over 18 months of follow-up. Hyperthyroidism patients were newly diagnosed, had a disease duration of under 2 months, and were aged 18 to 65 years. Exclusion was applied to patients with uncontrolled infections, other autoimmune diseases, pregnancy or lactation. Clinical symptoms, serum thyroxine and TRAb, thyroid ultrasound, and orbital computed tomography formed the basis for the diagnoses. PBMCs were separated from approximately 10 ml of fresh peripheral blood using Ficoll-Paque density gradient centrifugation. Trizol reagent was used to extract total RNA, and RNA quality was then checked on an Agilent 2100 Bioanalyzer. The CDR3 spans 13 residues, from the cysteine through the phenylalanine. Of the read, only the CDR3 DNA is kept; its 39 bases are in frame from base 1. CDR1 and CDR2, looked up from the germline V gene, are SGHRS and YFSETQ. Between the V and J ends, shortened by 4 bases and 6 bases respectively, the junction contains 14 bases.

The study at large found these results: Most expanded thyroid clonotypes (frequency above 0.001) were also detected in blood, a finding suggesting that blood repertoires may reflect thyroid immune responses. In cross-validation, a model built on a 13 V-J signature told ophthalmopathy apart from stable hyperthyroidism with 87.88% sensitivity and around 81% specificity, and in testing the same model reached 80%/75%. No statistical method was used to fix the sample size in advance, and group allocation was not hidden from the investigators. In validation, the model predicted progression to ophthalmopathy a median of around six months before onset, with approximately 71% sensitivity and 72.22% specificity.

The TCR beta CDR3 regions were amplified from the RNA transcripts. The first round of RT-PCR for the TCR CDR3 was performed with the HTBI primer set and the Qiagen OneStep RT-PCR kit. Libraries were constructed in a second round of multiplex PCR, after which size selection and purification were performed. The libraries were sequenced on an Illumina HiSeq2000 using paired-end 100 bp reads. Per the authors' processing: SOAPnuke was used to process the raw data, removing reads that contained adapters or uncalled bases, had a mean Phred below 15, or lacked an exact match to the constant primer or identifier. COPE v1.2.5 was used to merge the high-quality paired reads, and each unique nucleotide sequence was defined as a clonotype. MiTCR v1.1 was used to align the clonotypes against IMGT TRBV, TRBD and TRBJ reference segments. Analysis was restricted to V-J combinations with a frequency above 0.0001, which covered about 99% of repertoires. The TCS score was defined as F50 (clonal expansion) divided by E x V (chaos), with BLOSUM62-based TCRdist calculated between CDR3 peptides within each V-J. Welch's t-statistics and random forest reduced 500 to 650 V-J features to fewer than 15, which were used in a naive Bayes classifier (R e1071). The Morisita-Horn index was used to measure how similar the thyroid and blood repertoires were. In TCRdb, the public reads were trimmed at Q25 with fastp and aligned with MiXCR, with productive beta chains retained. Rows merge per CDR3 protein into single entries with the most common DNA and genes. In this record, the V and J calls reflect TCRdb's handling and not the investigators' own analysis. For this sample there are hundreds of thousands of distinct CDR3 sequences; more than 30% appear just once. The ten largest clones capture 7.5% to 9.5% of the sample.

The sequence is built from TRBV5-1 and TRBJ2-7, and TRBD1 may be the D gene, going by 5 matching bases. The sequencing sample was made of blood. The sequence derives from a man younger than 30 with Graves' hyperthyroidism. DNA sequence: TGCGCCAGCAGCGGGGCAGGCCCCCTCGAGCAGTACTTC. Translated, this is CASSGAGPLEQYF.